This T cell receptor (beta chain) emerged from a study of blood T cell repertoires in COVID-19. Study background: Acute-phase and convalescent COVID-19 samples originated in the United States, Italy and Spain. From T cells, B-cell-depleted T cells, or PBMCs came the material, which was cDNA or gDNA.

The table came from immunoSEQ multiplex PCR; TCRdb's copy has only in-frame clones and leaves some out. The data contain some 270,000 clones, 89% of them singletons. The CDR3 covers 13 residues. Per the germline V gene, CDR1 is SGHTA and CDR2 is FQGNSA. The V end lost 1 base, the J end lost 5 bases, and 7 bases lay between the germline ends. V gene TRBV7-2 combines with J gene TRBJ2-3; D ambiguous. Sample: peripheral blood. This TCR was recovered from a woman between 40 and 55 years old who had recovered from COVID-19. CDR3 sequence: CASSLGSGDTQYF. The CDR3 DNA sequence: TGTGCCAGCAGCTTAGGATCGGGAGATACGCAGTATTTT.